This TCR beta chain was recovered during a study of cytomegalovirus exposure and HLA in healthy donors. This clone was counted once. Its cognate antigen is unknown. A multiplex PCR was run with 60 Vbeta primers and 13 Jbeta primers. TCRdb's table, derived via immunoSEQ multiplex PCR, lists solely in-frame clones and lacks some. The table lists some 77,000 clones, 70% to 80% of them singletons. Study-level points and caveats: When analyzed later, a missense DCLRE1C variant was found to be linked to TCR beta V- and J-gene trimming.

Germline V gene lookup returns CDR1 SNHLY and CDR2 FYNNEI. V gave up 3 bases and J gave up 7 bases; unmatched junction bases: 8. The CDR3 runs 15 residues. This sequence joins TRBV2 and TRBJ2-1; TRBD2 matches at 8 bases. The receptor was derived from a woman in her fifties or sixties in good health and CMV-seropositive. Sequencing was done on a sample of PBMCs. CDR3 DNA sequence: TGTGCCAGCAGTGATAGCGCGGGGGGAATAAATGAGCAGTTCTTC. As protein: CASSDSAGGINEQFF.